Shown below are 17 T cell receptor beta chains from a single sample sequenced in a study of shared clonotypes between healthy human individuals. The protocol was immunoSEQ multiplex PCR, while the TCRdb copy is restricted to in-frame clones and leaves out a portion. The sample carries around 320,000 clones, around 90% recorded once. The sample taken for sequencing was memory CD8+ T cells sorted from blood. The subset is: CD45RO+ cells pooled with CCR7-negative TemRA cells. The receptors derive from a man aged 18 to 30 in good health.

The V and J genes are TRBV10-3 and TRBJ2-7; 10 positions match TRBD2. Germline-derived CDR1 and CDR2 are ENHRY and SYGVKD. J gave up 4 bases and V 9 bases, and 12 bases lay outside the gene matches. The CDR3 extends over 15 amino acids. The CDR3 sequence is CAIRKAGTSVYEQYF. CDR3 coding DNA: TGTGCCATTCGGAAAGCCGGGACTAGCGTTTACGAGCAGTACTTC.

As to this clone: The junction departs from germline at one end; a sequencing error may be responsible. V is TRBV7-9 and J is TRBJ2-5; 8 bases map to TRBD2. With the DNA end fitting TRBJ2-7 better, the J assignment may be wrong. CDR1 and CDR2 from the germline V gene are SEHNR and FQNEAQ (reference sequence). CDR3 size: 15 residues. CDR3 coding DNA: TGTGCCAGCAGATTAGCGTCGGGGGGGGGCGTCGAGCAGTACTTC. Translation: CASRLASGGGVEQYF.

The V gene is TRBV10-3, the J gene TRBJ1-1; 10 nucleotides agree with TRBD1. The ends lost 3 bases at V and 2 bases at J; junction bases unmatched: 3. This CDR3 is built from 15 residues. In germline, CDR1 is ENHRY, CDR2 SYGVKD. CDR3 DNA sequence: TGTGCCATCAGTGAAGACAGGGGGCTTAACACTGAAGCTTTCTTT. Translation gives CAISEDRGLNTEAFF.

The chain links TRBV27 to TRBJ2-5; D is undetermined. The V gene lost 7 bases and the J gene lost 2 bases, with 11 bases spanning the gap. This CDR3 has 13 amino acids. CDR1 is MNHEY, CDR2 SMNVEV, per germline (reference sequence). CDR3 region: CASTHLGQETQYF. The CDR3 DNA reads as TGTGCCAGCACCCACCTTGGGCAAGAGACCCAGTACTTC.

The chain employs TRBV5-1 and TRBJ2-1; 8 bases align to TRBD2. Unmatched junction bases numbered 20, after V lost 3 bases and J lost 9 bases. Germline CDR1 SGHRS, CDR2 YFSETQ. This CDR3 contains 18 residues. CDR3 loop: CASSSSGTRVGGSIEQFF. DNA of the CDR3: TGCGCCAGCAGCTCCTCCGGGACTAGAGTTGGGGGTTCAATTGAGCAGTTCTTC.

This clone showed up just a few times. The CDR3 is CASSQKVGSPLHF. The CDR3 coding sequence is TGTGCCAGCAGCCAGAAAGTTGGCTCACCCCTCCACTTT. This sequence joins TRBV4-2 and TRBJ1-6; unclear D gene. Trimming pared 3 bases from V and 10 bases from J, leaving 10 bases between. Germline V lookup: CDR1 LGHNA, CDR2 YNFKEQ. The CDR3 sequence is 13 residues long.

This chain connects TRBV10-3 to TRBJ2-7, with D possibly TRBD2 on 5 matching bases. V lost 7 bases and J 6 bases, leaving 19 bases between the germline ends. Germline CDR1 is ENHRY and CDR2 is SYGVKD. This CDR3 is built from 14 residues. The CDR3 reads CAINGDVGSSEQYF. The CDR3 bases are TGTGCCATCAATGGAGACGTTGGGAGCAGCGAGCAGTACTTC.

The J gene is TRBJ1-1, the V gene TRBV28; D is unresolved. The CDR3 consists of 15 residues. V was shortened by 3 bases and J by 5 bases, with 16 bases between the two germline ends. Germline V gene data show CDR1 as MDHEN and CDR2 as SYDVKM. The CDR3 loop is CASSFHAQEGTEAFF. CDR3 in DNA: TGTGCCAGCAGTTTCCACGCTCAAGAGGGAACTGAAGCTTTCTTT.

The V and J genes are TRBV4-3 and TRBJ2-4; no definite D call. CDR1 and CDR2 (germline): LGHNA, YSLEER. The CDR3 loop spans 16 amino acids. With 1 base removed from V and 0 bases from J, the gap between germline ends came to 10 bases. The chain's CDR3 is CASSQVTDLAKNIQYF. The DNA for the CDR3 is TGCGCCAGCAGCCAAGTAACAGATCTAGCCAAAAACATTCAGTACTTC.

The V call is TRBV5-1, the J call TRBJ1-1; the D is unclear. The V and J ends lost 5 bases and 1 base respectively, with 9 bases between them. The length of the CDR3 is 13 residues. Germline V gives CDR1 SGHRS, CDR2 YFSETQ. The CDR3 loop is CASRWDRNTEAFF. The CDR3 DNA reads as TGCGCCAGCAGGTGGGATCGGAACACTGAAGCTTTCTTT.

The rearrangement links TRBV5-4 to TRBJ2-1; D is undetermined. The CDR3 contains 16 residues. Germline CDR1 and CDR2: SGHNT and YYREEE (reference sequence). V was cut by 3 bases and J by 4 bases, with 17 bases left in between. The CDR3 here is CASSSRSATIYNEQFF. CDR3 in DNA: TGTGCCAGCAGCTCACGGTCAGCTACTATTTACAATGAGCAGTTCTTC.

The V gene is TRBV15, the J gene TRBJ2-7; 13 bases align to TRBD2. This CDR3 has 17 amino acids. From germline, CDR1 is LNHNV and CDR2 YYDKDF (reference sequence). V shed 0 bases, J shed 1 base, and the junction held 3 bases outside the gene matches. The CDR3 protein is CATSRDKTSGGSYEQYF. The DNA of the CDR3 is TGTGCCACCAGCAGAGATAAGACTAGCGGGGGGTCCTACGAGCAGTACTTC.

This clone showed up just once. The chain combines TRBV5-6 with TRBJ2-7, with no clear D. From germline, CDR1 is SGHDT and CDR2 YYEEEE. The CDR3 sequence is 12 residues long. Trimming left V 2 bases short and J 3 bases short, with 6 bases between. The CDR3 DNA reads as TGTGCCAGCAGCTTATACGGCTACGAGCAGTACTTC. Translation: CASSLYGYEQYF.

This clone was picked up a small number of times. The J gene is TRBJ2-1, the V gene TRBV2; 8 nucleotides agree with TRBD1. The length of the CDR3 is 15 residues. V shed 5 bases and J 1 base; nucleotides not matched to a gene: 4. Germline V gives CDR1 SNHLY, CDR2 FYNNEI. The CDR3 sequence is CASSFGQGSYNEQFF. CDR3 DNA: TGTGCCAGCAGTTTCGGACAGGGATCCTACAATGAGCAGTTCTTC.

The chain combines TRBV7-9 with TRBJ2-1; possible D gene TRBD2, 5 bases. The germline gives CDR1 SEHNR, CDR2 FQNEAQ (reference sequence). CDR3 length: 14 amino acids. Trimming took off 1 base at V and 4 bases at J, with 8 bases between the two ends. CDR3 in DNA: TGTGCCAGCAGCTTAGTCGGAGGATACAATGAGCAGTTCTTC. Translation gives CASSLVGGYNEQFF.

This clone appeared a few times. V gene TRBV9 combines with J gene TRBJ2-7, with 10 nucleotides matching TRBD1. CDR3 length: 15 residues. Germline trimming cut 0 bases from V and 2 bases from J; bases unmatched to any gene: 2. From germline, CDR1 is SGDLS and CDR2 YYNGEE. This CDR3 is CASSVEGQGTYEQYF. The CDR3 DNA reads TGTGCCAGCAGCGTAGAGGGACAGGGGACCTACGAGCAGTACTTC.

The chain is built from TRBV19 and TRBJ2-7, with D perhaps TRBD1 (5 bases). The germline V gene encodes CDR1 LNHDA and CDR2 SQIVND (reference sequence). Trimming removed 3 bases from V and 6 bases from J, with 12 bases in between. The CDR3 covers 13 residues. In DNA, the CDR3 is TGTGCCAGTAGTATCGGTCAGGGTGGCGAGCAGTACTTC. Its translation: CASSIGQGGEQYF.